This TCR beta chain is from a study of shared T cell receptors in the human thymus. The germline V gene encodes CDR1 SGHRS and CDR2 YFSETQ. V lost 0 bases and J lost 7; bases outside the gene matches: 4. The CDR3 length is 15 residues. The repertoire was sequenced with immunoSEQ multiplex PCR; TCRdb's copy has only in-frame clones and lacks some. Found here are some 700,000 clones, approximately 85% of them singletons; the top ten hold roughly 0.01%. This same sample was also taken into another study, of human thymus T cells. That report notes: Thymus was obtained from resections taken during corrective heart surgery. Related research described thymic repertoires that were highly overlapping among unrelated individuals.

The receptor was derived from a girl under three years old with a congenital heart defect. The sample comprised thymocytes. This chain links TRBV5-1 with TRBJ2-1, with 10 bases lining up with TRBD2. CDR3 amino acids: CASSLESGGGNEQFF. The DNA of the CDR3 is TGCGCCAGCAGCTTGGAGAGCGGGGGGGGGAATGAGCAGTTCTTC.